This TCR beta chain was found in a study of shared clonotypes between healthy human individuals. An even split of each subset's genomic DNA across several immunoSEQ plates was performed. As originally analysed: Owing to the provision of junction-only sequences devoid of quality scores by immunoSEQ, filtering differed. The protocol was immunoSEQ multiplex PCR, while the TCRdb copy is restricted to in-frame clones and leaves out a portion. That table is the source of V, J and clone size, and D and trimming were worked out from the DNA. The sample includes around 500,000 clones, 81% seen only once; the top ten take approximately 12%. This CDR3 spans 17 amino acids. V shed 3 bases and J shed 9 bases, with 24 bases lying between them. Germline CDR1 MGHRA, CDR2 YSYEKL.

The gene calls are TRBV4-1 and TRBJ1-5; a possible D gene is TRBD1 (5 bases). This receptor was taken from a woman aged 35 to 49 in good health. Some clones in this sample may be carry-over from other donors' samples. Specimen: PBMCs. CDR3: CASSQFYGGQGLRPQHF. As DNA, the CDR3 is TGCGCCAGCAGCCAGTTTTACGGCGGGCAGGGCCTACGGCCCCAGCATTTT.